The 28 T cell receptor beta chains presented below share a single source sample, sequenced in a study. TCRdb passed the 5' RACE reads through MiXCR, listing each CDR3 protein once. The table shows under 60,000 distinct CDR3 sequences, with around 28% occurring only once. Sequenced: naive CD4+ T cells sorted from blood. This sample's subset: naive CD4+ T cells, CD4+CD45RA+CD25-. The receptors here all came from a female donor with breast cancer.

The chain combines TRBV2 with TRBJ2-2, with D uncertain. The germline V and J ends were trimmed by 2 bases and 0 bases, with 22 bases remaining between them. CDR1 is SNHLY, CDR2 FYNNEI, per germline. This CDR3 has 20 amino acids. The CDR3 nucleotides are TGTGCCAGCAGTGAATCGGTTAGGCAGAACCTACCCGCGAACACCGGGGAGCTGTTTTTT. It yields the protein CASSESVRQNLPANTGELFF.

This clonotype was found a few times. The V and J genes are TRBV4-1 and TRBJ1-4; 7 bases are shared with TRBD1. CDR1 and CDR2 from the germline V gene are MGHRA and YSYEKL. The CDR3 is made up of 14 amino acids. V was clipped by 4 bases and J by 8 bases; unmatched bases: 7. The CDR3: CASSPGTAREKLFF. Here the CDR3 DNA reads TGCGCCAGCAGCCCTGGGACAGCGAGAGAAAAACTGTTTTTT.

This clonotype appeared a few times. The chain links TRBV20-1 to TRBJ2-5; 14 bases match TRBD2. Trimming at V came to 4 bases and at J to 4 bases, leaving 14 bases not matched to a gene. Germline loops: CDR1 DFQATT, CDR2 SNEGSKA (reference sequence). CDR3 length equals 18 residues. CDR3 sequence reads: CSATPGLAGGRSRETQYF. The CDR3 DNA is TGCAGTGCTACGCCCGGACTAGCGGGAGGAAGAAGTAGAGAGACCCAGTACTTC.

This clonotype occurred once. The rearrangement links TRBV13 to TRBJ2-3; 9 bases match TRBD2. V was clipped by 4 bases and J by 6 bases; unmatched bases: 17. Per the germline V gene, CDR1 is PRHDT and CDR2 is FYEKMQ (reference sequence). The CDR3 extends over 18 amino acids. CDR3 sequence: CASSSPRVAGEDRDTQYF. The CDR3 nucleotides are TGTGCCAGCAGCTCTCCCCGGGTAGCGGGGGAGGATAGGGATACGCAGTATTTT.

A note on this clonotype: This sequence may be a read error, since a much larger clone differs from it by one base. No conserved phenylalanine or tryptophan is present at the end of the CDR3, so a read error is the likely explanation. The chain is built from TRBV20-1 and TRBJ2-1; 12 nucleotides match TRBD2. The junction had 11 bases not matched to a gene; V was cut back by 8 bases and J by 9 bases. This CDR3 has 14 amino acids. Germline loops: CDR1 DFQATT, CDR2 SNEGSKA (reference sequence). The DNA for the CDR3 is TGCAGTCCGAAACTAGCGGGAGGACGTACTGAGCAGTTCCTC. It encodes CSPKLAGGRTEQFL.

This clonotype has just a few counts. Here the CDR3 reads CASSPYQGGTYNEQFF. CDR3 nucleotides: TGCGCCAGCAGCCCCTACCAGGGGGGAACCTACAATGAGCAGTTCTTC. The genes are TRBV4-3 and TRBJ2-1, with D possibly matching TRBD1 (7 bases). V lost 4 bases and J lost 2, with 15 bases in between. CDR1 LGHNA and CDR2 YSLEER come from the germline V gene. CDR3 length equals 16 residues.

CDR3 nucleotide sequence: TGTGCCAGCGGGATGAGTAATTCGGGAGAGACCCAGTACTTC. Translated, it gives CASGMSNSGETQYF. This chain joins TRBV5-6 and TRBJ2-5; D remains ambiguous. Trimming cost V 7 bases and J 4 bases, with 17 bases left between them. The CDR3 has 14 amino acids. Per the germline V gene, CDR1 is SGHDT and CDR2 is YYEEEE.

This chain joins TRBV28 and TRBJ2-2; D gene unclear. Trimming stripped 2 bases from V and 6 bases from J, with 13 bases between. The CDR3 sequence is 15 residues long. Per germline, CDR1 MDHEN and CDR2 SYDVKM. The CDR3 DNA follows: TGTGCCAGCAGTTTACCATCAGCGTTGGCCGGGGAGCTGTTTTTT. It specifies CASSLPSALAGELFF.

J is TRBJ2-3 and V is TRBV12-3 or TRBV12-4; tentative D call: TRBD2 (6 bases). This CDR3 region has 15 residues. V lost 5 bases and J 8 bases, leaving 20 bases between the germline ends. The CDR3, as DNA: TGTGCCAGCAGTCCCCAAGGGAGACTAGTGGCTACGCAGTATTTT. Translating gives CASSPQGRLVATQYF.

A note on this clonotype: This could be a read error, since a much larger clone is one nucleotide away. This is likely a read error, given that the CDR3 carries no conserved phenylalanine or tryptophan at its end. The J gene is TRBJ1-6, the V gene TRBV3-1; perhaps TRBD1 as D (6 bases). Looked up from germline, CDR1 is LGHDT and CDR2 is YNNKEL (reference sequence). Trimming left V 3 bases short and J 8 bases short, with 8 bases between. The CDR3 is 13 amino acids. CDR3 DNA: TGTGCCAGCAGCCAGTACAGGGATTCACCCCTCCACTGT. Protein product: CASSQYRDSPLHC.

The gene calls are TRBV4-2 and TRBJ1-5; 9 positions match TRBD1. V was pared by 5 bases and J by 3 bases, with 5 bases of the junction left unmatched. The CDR3 is made up of 15 amino acids. The germline gives CDR1 LGHNA, CDR2 YNFKEQ. As DNA, the CDR3 is TGTGCCAGCAGCGAGACAGGGGGAAACAATCAGCCCCAGCATTTT. Translating gives CASSETGGNNQPQHF.

A remark on this clonotype: The junction and the germline gene differ at one end; a read error may be behind it. The V gene is TRBV6-5, the J gene TRBJ2-5; TRBD1 aligns across 7 bases. The CDR3 totals 15 residues. Germline V gene data show CDR1 as MNHEY and CDR2 as SVGAGI. CDR3 loop: CAGSLRGQIQETQYF. The DNA of the CDR3 is TGTGCCGGCAGTCTAAGGGGGCAGATACAAGAGACCCAGTACTTC.

This sequence joins TRBV4-1 and TRBJ1-5; TRBD1 agrees at 9 bases. The CDR3 is 19 residues long. The ends lost 4 bases at V and 0 bases at J; junction bases unmatched: 13. Germline CDR1 MGHRA, CDR2 YSYEKL. The CDR3: CASSRRLLTGGNSNQPQHF. DNA for the CDR3: TGCGCCAGCAGCCGAAGGTTATTGACAGGGGGGAATAGCAATCAGCCCCAGCATTTT.

This clonotype showed up just a few times. This chain connects TRBV10-2 to TRBJ1-5, with D tentatively TRBD1 (6 bases). Trimming took 4 bases from V and 0 from J, leaving 7 bases between them. CDR3 length equals 14 residues. Looked up from germline, CDR1 is WSHSY and CDR2 is SAAADI. The CDR3 reads CASSGTDSNQPQHF. CDR3 coding DNA: TGCGCCAGCAGTGGGACAGATAGCAATCAGCCCCAGCATTTT.

Here the CDR3 DNA reads TGTGCCAGCAGCGTAGAAGGGTTTCTTCATAGCAATCAGCCCCAGCATTTT. It is translated as CASSVEGFLHSNQPQHF. The rearrangement joins TRBV9 to TRBJ1-5; D gene uncertain. Trimming left V 0 bases short and J 0 bases short, with 13 bases between. Looked up from germline, CDR1 is SGDLS and CDR2 is YYNGEE. This CDR3 contains 17 residues.

As regards this clonotype: Just one base apart from a much larger clone, this may be a read error. The gene calls are TRBV6-1 and TRBJ2-7; D remains unclear. This CDR3 region has 17 residues. Trimming took 7 bases from V and 1 from J, leaving 23 bases between them. Germline assignment: CDR1 MNHNS and CDR2 SASEGT. The CDR3 region has the DNA TGTGCCAGCACTTGGTCTTTTCCTCGTTCAGAATCCTACGAGCAGTACTTC. This gives the protein CASTWSFPRSESYEQYF.

This clonotype was seen more than once but under ten times. The V and J genes are TRBV20-1 and TRBJ2-5; D gene ambiguous. CDR3 size: 13 residues. V lost 0 bases to trimming and J lost 5 bases, with 10 bases between them. Germline CDR1 reads DFQATT; CDR2 reads SNEGSKA (reference sequence). In nucleotides, the CDR3 is TGCAGTGCTAGAGATGTGTTCTCGGAGACCCAGTACTTC. It encodes CSARDVFSETQYF.

In its sample, this clonotype was seen a few times. The chain joins TRBV25-1 to TRBJ2-5; TRBD2 agrees at 7 bases. Trimming at V came to 3 bases and at J to 5 bases, leaving 6 bases not matched to a gene. The CDR3 is 14 amino acids. Per the germline V gene, CDR1 is MGHDK and CDR2 is SYGVNS. DNA of the CDR3: TGTGCCAGCAGTGACCAAGGACTAGGCGAGACCCAGTACTTC. Protein product: CASSDQGLGETQYF.

The CDR3: CASSVGNADTQYF. The CDR3 nucleotides are TGTGCCAGCAGCGTAGGCAATGCAGATACGCAGTATTTT. This chain joins TRBV9 and TRBJ2-3; D unresolved. The germline V gene encodes CDR1 SGDLS and CDR2 YYNGEE. V dropped 0 bases and J dropped 4 bases, with 6 bases sitting between them. This CDR3 is 13 amino acids long.

The rearrangement joins TRBV30 to TRBJ1-5; no firm D call. V was pared by 0 bases and J by 3 bases, with 12 bases between. Germline values: CDR1 GTSNPN, CDR2 SVGIG (reference sequence). The CDR3 runs to 15 residues. The CDR3 region is CAWSVGSRSNQPQHF. In nucleotides, the CDR3 is TGTGCCTGGAGTGTGGGCAGCAGATCCAATCAGCCCCAGCATTTT.

The table lists this clonotype with a few counts. The chain employs TRBV4-1 and TRBJ2-2; D uncertain. The CDR3 spans 15 residues. Germline V gene sequence: CDR1 MGHRA, CDR2 YSYEKL. The germline V and J ends were trimmed by 4 bases and 4 bases, with 13 bases remaining between them. The chain's CDR3 is CASSPNGSPTGELFF. DNA of the CDR3: TGCGCCAGCAGCCCCAACGGGTCTCCCACCGGGGAGCTGTTTTTT.

This clonotype showed up just a few times. The V call is TRBV29-1, the J call TRBJ2-3, with unresolved D. The germline V gene has CDR1 SQVTM and CDR2 ANQGSEA. The V end was cut by 4 bases, the J end by 5 bases, with 13 bases between. This CDR3 comprises 13 residues. CDR3 DNA: TGCAGCGTTGGCCGGGCCCCTGGAGATACGCAGTATTTT. As protein: CSVGRAPGDTQYF.

This clonotype is labeled medium-sized. The V call is TRBV7-2, the J call TRBJ2-5; perhaps TRBD1 as D (6 bases). Germline assignment: CDR1 SGHTA and CDR2 FQGNSA. The V and J ends lost 5 bases and 9 bases respectively, with 16 bases between them. The CDR3 loop spans 13 amino acids. The chain's CDR3 is CASSSQTGQAQYF. In nucleotides, the CDR3 is TGTGCCAGCAGCAGCCAGACAGGCCAGGCCCAGTACTTC.

This chain joins TRBV5-1 and TRBJ1-1; D call uncertain. The CDR3 sequence is 15 residues long. V was clipped by 0 bases and J by 8 bases, with 17 bases between them. Germline V CDR1 and CDR2: SGHRS, YFSETQ. The CDR3 DNA sequence: TGCGCCAGCAGCTTGGAGTTTGCGGCAGGTGCGGAAGCTTTCTTT. Translation gives CASSLEFAAGAEAFF.

In the case of this clonotype: A read error may explain this, as a much larger clone is one base away. This chain uses TRBV12-3 or TRBV12-4 with TRBJ2-2; perhaps D is TRBD1 or TRBD2 (5 bases each). The CDR3 extends over 16 amino acids. CDR3 protein: CASGFRDVPNTGELFF. The CDR3 nucleotides read TGTGCCAGCGGTTTTAGGGACGTTCCGAACACCGGGGAGCTGTTTTTT.

The chain has TRBV7-9 and TRBJ2-1; 9 bases align to TRBD2. With V trimmed by 6 bases and J by 9 bases, 12 bases remained unmatched. Germline CDR1 and CDR2: SEHNR and FQNEAQ (reference sequence). The CDR3 has 15 residues. The CDR3 reads CASSVSGSRIAEQFF. The CDR3 DNA is TGTGCCAGCAGTGTTAGCGGGAGCCGTATTGCTGAGCAGTTCTTC.

The V gene is TRBV12-3 or TRBV12-4, the J gene TRBJ1-2; tentative D call: TRBD1 (6 bases). This CDR3 spans 15 amino acids. Trimming removed 5 bases from V and 0 bases from J, with 13 bases in between. In DNA form, the CDR3 reads TGTGCCAGCAGTGCACGGGACACTCCTAACTATGGCTACACCTTC. Protein: CASSARDTPNYGYTF.

This clonotype was detected a few times. The J gene is TRBJ1-1, the V gene TRBV6-5, with 9 bases lining up with TRBD1. V lost 5 bases and J lost 8; bases outside the gene matches: 12. Germline V gene lookup returns CDR1 MNHEY and CDR2 SVGAGI. The CDR3 extends over 15 amino acids. This CDR3 reads CASSTPTGGPPEAFF. The CDR3 nucleotides read TGTGCCAGCAGTACTCCGACAGGGGGACCCCCGGAAGCTTTCTTT.